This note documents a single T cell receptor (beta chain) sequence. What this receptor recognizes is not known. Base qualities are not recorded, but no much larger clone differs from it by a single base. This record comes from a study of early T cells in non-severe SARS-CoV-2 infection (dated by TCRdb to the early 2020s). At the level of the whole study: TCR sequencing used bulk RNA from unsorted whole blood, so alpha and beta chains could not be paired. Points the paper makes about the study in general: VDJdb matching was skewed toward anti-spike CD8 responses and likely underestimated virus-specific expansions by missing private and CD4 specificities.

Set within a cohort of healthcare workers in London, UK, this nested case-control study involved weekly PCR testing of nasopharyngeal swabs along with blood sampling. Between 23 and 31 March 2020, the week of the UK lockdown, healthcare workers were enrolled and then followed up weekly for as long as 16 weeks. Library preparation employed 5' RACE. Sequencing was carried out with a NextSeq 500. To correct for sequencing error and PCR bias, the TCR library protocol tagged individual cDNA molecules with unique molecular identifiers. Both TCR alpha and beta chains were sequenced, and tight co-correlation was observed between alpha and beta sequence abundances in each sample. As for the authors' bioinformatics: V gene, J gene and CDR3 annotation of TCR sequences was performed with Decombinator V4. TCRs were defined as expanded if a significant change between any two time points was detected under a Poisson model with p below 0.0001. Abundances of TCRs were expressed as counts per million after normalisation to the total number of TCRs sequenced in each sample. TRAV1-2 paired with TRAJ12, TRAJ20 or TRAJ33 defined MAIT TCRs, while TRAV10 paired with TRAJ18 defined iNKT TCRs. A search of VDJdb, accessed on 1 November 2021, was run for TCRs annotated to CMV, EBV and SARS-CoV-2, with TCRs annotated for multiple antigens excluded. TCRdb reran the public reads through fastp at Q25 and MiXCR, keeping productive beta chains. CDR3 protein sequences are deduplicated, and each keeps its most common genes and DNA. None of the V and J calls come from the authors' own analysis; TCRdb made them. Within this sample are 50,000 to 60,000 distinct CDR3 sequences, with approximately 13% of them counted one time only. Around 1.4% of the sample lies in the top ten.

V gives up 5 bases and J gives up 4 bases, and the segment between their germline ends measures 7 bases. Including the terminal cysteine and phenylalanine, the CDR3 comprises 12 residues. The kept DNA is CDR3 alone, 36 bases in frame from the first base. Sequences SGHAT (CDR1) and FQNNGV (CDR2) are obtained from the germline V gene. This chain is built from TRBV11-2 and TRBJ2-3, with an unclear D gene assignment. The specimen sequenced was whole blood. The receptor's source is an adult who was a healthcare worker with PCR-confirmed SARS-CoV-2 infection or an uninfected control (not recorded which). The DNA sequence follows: TGTGCCAGCAGCGTTGATCCAGATACGCAGTATTTT. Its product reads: CASSVDPDTQYF.